These T cell receptor beta chains were read from a single sample in a study of shared clonotypes between healthy human individuals. Generated by immunoSEQ multiplex PCR, the TCRdb table keeps only in-frame clones and is missing some. The sample holds under 600,000 clones, around 78% seen once. What was sequenced was PBMCs. Receptors were obtained from a woman between 40 and 50 years old in good health. Some clones in this sample may be carry-over from other donors' samples. The CDR3 runs from the conserved cysteine through the conserved F or W. D genes are given only for firm matches. Where a row states a size, it is once, few, many or the class of an expanded clone; other rows omit it.

V gene	clone size	J gene	D gene	CDR3 DNA	CDR3 protein
TRBV27	-	TRBJ2-7	TRBD1	TGTGCCAGCAGCAGACGACAGGGCACTGACTACGAGCAGTACTTC	CASSRRQGTDYEQYF
TRBV11-2	-	TRBJ2-7	-	TGTGCCAGCAGCTTTAGCAGCCATGGGGCCTACGAGCAGTACTTC	CASSFSSHGAYEQYF
TRBV28	-	TRBJ1-1	-	TGTGCCAGCAGTTCTATCCCCCCGGGACAGAACACTGAAGCTTTCTTT	CASSSIPPGQNTEAFF
TRBV7-9	few	TRBJ2-7	TRBD1	TGTGCCAGCAGCAGCCCGACAGGGGGCGTTTGGCGGGAGCAGTACTTC	CASSSPTGGVWREQYF
TRBV7-6	once	TRBJ2-7	TRBD2	TGTGCCAGCAGCCCCGATACTAGCGGGAGATACGAGCAGTACTTC	CASSPDTSGRYEQYF
TRBV29-1	once	TRBJ2-2	TRBD2	TGCAGCGTCCTCCCCCAGGATCGACTAGCGGGAGTAGCCGGGGAGCTGTTTTTT	CSVLPQDRLAGVAGELFF
TRBV7-6	-	TRBJ2-1	-	TGTGCCAGCAGCTTAGCGGGTGCCTACAATGAGCAGTTCTTC	CASSLAGAYNEQFF
TRBV11-2	-	TRBJ2-7	TRBD1	TGTGCCAGCAGCCTCGGGCAGACAGGGATCGAGCAGTACTTC	CASSLGQTGIEQYF
TRBV5-4	-	TRBJ1-5	-	TGTGCCAGCAGCTTGGGAGTGGGCAATCAGCCCCAGCATTTT	CASSLGVGNQPQHF
TRBV11-2	-	TRBJ1-1	-	TGTGCCAGCAGCCTGACAGACACTGAAGCTTTCTTT	CASSLTDTEAFF
TRBV4-1	-	TRBJ2-3	-	TGCGCCAGCAGCCAAGGTGGGAGACGGTCCACAGATACGCAGTATTTT	CASSQGGRRSTDTQYF
TRBV9	-	TRBJ2-1	-	TGTGCCAGCAGTCATGCGGGGTCCAATGAGCAGTTCTTC	CASSHAGSNEQFF
TRBV19	-	TRBJ1-2	TRBD1	TGTGCCAGTAGTTCAACCGGGACAGGGCCTGGCTACACCTTC	CASSSTGTGPGYTF
TRBV29-1	-	TRBJ2-1	TRBD2	TGCAGCGTTGGCGCGGGGCGGGAGGGTGAGCAGTTCTTC	CSVGAGREGEQFF
TRBV5-1	-	TRBJ1-2	-	TGCGCCAGCAGCCCGGTTTTTTCGGGAGCTTATGGCTACACCTTC	CASSPVFSGAYGYTF
TRBV18	-	TRBJ2-7	-	TGTGCCAGCTCACCTCGGGGATTCAGTAGCGAGCAGTACTTC	CASSPRGFSSEQYF
TRBV9	-	TRBJ2-1	TRBD2	TGTGCCAGCAGGGGAGAAGAGGGACTAGCGGGGTTGAATGAGCAGTTCTTC	CASRGEEGLAGLNEQFF
TRBV7-8	-	TRBJ2-7	-	TGTGCCAGCAGCTCACCCCTGAGGAAATACGAGCAGTACTTC	CASSSPLRKYEQYF
TRBV2	-	TRBJ2-7	TRBD2	TGTGCCAGCAGTGAAGTAGCGGGAGTGGGCTACGAGCAGTACTTC	CASSEVAGVGYEQYF
TRBV28	-	TRBJ2-7	-	TGTGCCAGCAGTTTCAAGGGAACCTCCTACGAGCAGTACTTC	CASSFKGTSYEQYF
TRBV29-1	-	TRBJ2-3	-	TGCAGCGTGGAAGGGGGAGCAGATACGCAGTATTTT	CSVEGGADTQYF
TRBV6-5	-	TRBJ1-5	-	TGTGCCAGCAGCCGAGGGGGGCAGAGCAATCAGCCCCAGCATTTT	CASSRGGQSNQPQHF
TRBV29-1	-	TRBJ1-2	-	TGCAGCGTTGAAGGAGCAGGGGCTCCTCGGGGCTACACCTTC	CSVEGAGAPRGYTF
TRBV28	-	TRBJ2-5	-	TGTGCCAGCAGTTTAATCGGTGGATACCAAGAGACCCAGTACTTC	CASSLIGGYQETQYF
TRBV2	-	TRBJ1-1	-	TGTGCCAGCAGTGTACAGGGTATGAACACTGAAGCTTTCTTT	CASSVQGMNTEAFF
TRBV5-4	-	TRBJ1-2	-	TGTGCCAGCAGCTCGGGACAACACTATGGCTACACCTTC	CASSSGQHYGYTF
TRBV19	-	TRBJ2-1	-	TGTGCCAGTAGTATAGTTGGGCTAAGCAATGAGCAGTTCTTC	CASSIVGLSNEQFF
TRBV28	-	TRBJ2-7	TRBD2	TGTGCCAGCAGTTTCGGGGGGACGAGCGTCTACGAGCAGTACTTC	CASSFGGTSVYEQYF
TRBV7-2	-	TRBJ2-2	-	TGTGCCAGCAGGGCCGTGGGAGCCGGGGAGCTGTTTTTT	CASRAVGAGELFF
TRBV7-2	-	TRBJ2-1	TRBD2	TGTGCCAGCACCCCTGAGCGGGGTCTGAAGAGCTTCTTC	CASTPERGLKSFF
TRBV6-6	-	TRBJ1-1	-	TGTGCCAGCAGCCTTGGGGGATTTGAAGCTTTCTTT	CASSLGGFEAFF
TRBV5-4	few	TRBJ2-7	TRBD2	TGTGCCAGCAGCGGGGGACTAGCGGACTCCTACGAGCAGTACTTC	CASSGGLADSYEQYF
TRBV6-1	-	TRBJ2-3	TRBD2	TGTGCCAGCAGTCCCTTGACTAGCGTGGATACGCAGTATTTT	CASSPLTSVDTQYF
TRBV18	-	TRBJ2-5	TRBD1	TGTGCCAGCTCACCAGGATCGACAGGGGGCGTGAAGACCCAGTACTTC	CASSPGSTGGVKTQYF
TRBV7-9	-	TRBJ1-2	TRBD1	TGTGCCAGCAGCTTAGGGACAGGAGCAAGCGAGATTTTGGGCTACACCTTC	CASSLGTGASEILGYTF
TRBV15	-	TRBJ1-3	TRBD1	TGTGCCACCAGCAGGGACAGGGGAATTGGAAACACCATATATTTT	CATSRDRGIGNTIYF
TRBV10-3	few	TRBJ2-3	TRBD2	TGTGCCATCAGAGGACTAGCGGGAAACACAGATACGCAGTATTTT	CAIRGLAGNTDTQYF
TRBV5-1	-	TRBJ2-2	-	TGCGCCAGCAGCTTGGAGGGGCACGGGGAGCTGTTTTTT	CASSLEGHGELFF
TRBV5-4	-	TRBJ2-2	-	TGTGCCAGCAGCTTGGGTGGCGGAATGAACACCGGGGAGCTGTTTTTT	CASSLGGGMNTGELFF
TRBV7-3	few	TRBJ1-5	-	TGTGCCAGCAGCTTAGACGGAAATCAGCCCCAGCATTTT	CASSLDGNQPQHF
TRBV9	few	TRBJ2-5	TRBD1	TGTGCCAGCAGCGTGGATGCACAGGGGTCGGGGTACTTC	CASSVDAQGSGYF
TRBV9	-	TRBJ2-1	TRBD2	TGTGCCAGCAGCGTAGGTCTATTCGGGACTAGCGGAAGTCTTCAGTTCTTC	CASSVGLFGTSGSLQFF
TRBV7-9	-	TRBJ2-6	-	TGTGCCAGCAGCCAAACGGAGAGCTCTGGGGCCAACGTCCTGACTTTC	CASSQTESSGANVLTF
TRBV18	-	TRBJ2-5	-	TGTGCCAGCTCACCTCAACGGGGGGCGGAGGAGACCCAGTACTTC	CASSPQRGAEETQYF
TRBV5-1	-	TRBJ1-4	TRBD1	TGCGCCAGCAGCTTGTGGACAGGGAATTCTAATGAAAAACTGTTTTTT	CASSLWTGNSNEKLFF
TRBV5-4	-	TRBJ2-7	-	TGTGCCAGCAGCTTTGGGAGACCCCTCGACGAGCAGTACTTC	CASSFGRPLDEQYF
TRBV19	-	TRBJ2-1	-	TGTGCCAGCGGAGAGTACAATGAGCAGTTCTTC	CASGEYNEQFF
TRBV11-1	-	TRBJ1-4	-	TGTGCCAGCAGCTTAGAACAGGGTGAAGCCTCACAAGGAAAACTGTTTTTT	CASSLEQGEASQGKLFF
TRBV18	-	TRBJ2-7	-	TGTGCCAGCTCACCTCCCTACAGGGCTGGCGACGAGCAGTACTTC	CASSPPYRAGDEQYF
TRBV11-2	-	TRBJ1-4	-	TGTGCCAGCAGCTGGCTACGGCTAAATGAAAAACTGTTTTTT	CASSWLRLNEKLFF
TRBV5-4	-	TRBJ1-4	-	TGCGCCAGCAGCCAAGATCCCCCGGGATCTAATGAAAAACTGTTTTTT	CASSQDPPGSNEKLFF
TRBV29-1	few	TRBJ2-3	TRBD2	TGCAGCTCCGAGGTAGCGGGTCAAACAGATACGCAGTATTTT	CSSEVAGQTDTQYF
TRBV6-5	-	TRBJ2-1	TRBD2	TGTGCCAGCGGGAGGGGCTACAATGAGCAGTTCTTC	CASGRGYNEQFF